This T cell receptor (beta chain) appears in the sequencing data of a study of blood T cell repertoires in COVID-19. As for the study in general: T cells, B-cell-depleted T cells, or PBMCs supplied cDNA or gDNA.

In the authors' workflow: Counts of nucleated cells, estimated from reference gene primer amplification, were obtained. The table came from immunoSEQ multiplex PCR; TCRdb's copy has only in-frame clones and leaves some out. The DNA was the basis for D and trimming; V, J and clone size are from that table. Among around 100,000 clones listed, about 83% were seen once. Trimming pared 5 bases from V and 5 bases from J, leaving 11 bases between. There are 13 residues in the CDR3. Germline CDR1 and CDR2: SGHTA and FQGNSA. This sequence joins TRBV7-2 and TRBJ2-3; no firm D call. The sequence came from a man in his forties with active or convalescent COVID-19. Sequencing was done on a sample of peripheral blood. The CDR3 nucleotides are TGTGCCAGCAGCGGTAGTTCGGGAGATACGCAGTATTTT. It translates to CASSGSSGDTQYF.